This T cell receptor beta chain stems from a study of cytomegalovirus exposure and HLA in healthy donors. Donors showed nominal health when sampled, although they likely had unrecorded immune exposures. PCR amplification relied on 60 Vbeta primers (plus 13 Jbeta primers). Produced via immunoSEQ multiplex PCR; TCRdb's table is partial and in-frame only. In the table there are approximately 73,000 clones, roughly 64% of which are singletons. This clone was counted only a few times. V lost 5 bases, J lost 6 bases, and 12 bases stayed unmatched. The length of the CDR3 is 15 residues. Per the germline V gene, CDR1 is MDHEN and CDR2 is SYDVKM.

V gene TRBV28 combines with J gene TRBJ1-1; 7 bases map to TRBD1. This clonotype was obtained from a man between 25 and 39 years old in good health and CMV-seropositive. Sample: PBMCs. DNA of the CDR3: TGTGCCAGCAGTCAAACAGGGGAAGTCTTCCCTGAAGCTTTCTTT. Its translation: CASSQTGEVFPEAFF.